The present TCR beta chain was sequenced within a study of graft-versus-host responses after intestinal transplantation. The assay was immunoSEQ multiplex PCR, and TCRdb's table has in-frame clones only and misses some. The profile covers under 50,000 clones, with 93% appearing a single time and 3.6% taken by the ten largest. Deletions cut 3 bases from V and 0 bases from J, with 6 bases between. Germline CDR1 and CDR2: WSHSY and SAAADI. The CDR3 runs to 14 residues. J is TRBJ1-5 and V is TRBV10-2, with no clear D. This clonotype was sampled from a human patient who received an intestinal transplant, so some T cells may come from the graft donor. Specimen: PBMCs, collected around 720 days after intestinal transplantation. CDR3: CASSDGDSNQPQHF. CDR3 in DNA: TGCGCCAGCAGTGACGGGGATAGCAATCAGCCCCAGCATTTT.